This T cell receptor (beta chain) was captured by sequencing in a study of shared clonotypes between healthy human individuals. Original handling: There were no quality scores in the junction-only immunoSEQ sequences, so filtering differed. Here immunoSEQ multiplex PCR was the method, and the copy in TCRdb shows in-frame clones only, minus some. V and J calls and clone size are copied from that table; D and trimming were computed from the DNA. The sample records 450,000 or so clones, around 77% being singletons. V shed 4 bases and J 4 bases; nucleotides not matched to a gene: 6. The germline V gene has CDR1 SGHNT and CDR2 YYREEE (reference sequence). The CDR3 has 14 amino acids.

The sample consisted of PBMCs. V gene TRBV5-4 combines with J gene TRBJ1-2, with 8 bases matching TRBD1. The sequence came from a woman aged 40-49 years in good health. Some clones in this sample may be carry-over from other donors' samples. CDR3 DNA: TGTGCCAGCAGCCCCCAACAGGGGGTCTATGGCTACACCTTC. Translation: CASSPQQGVYGYTF.